This T cell receptor (beta chain) was observed in a study of blood T cell repertoires in COVID-19. Libraries were prepared by immunoSEQ multiplex PCR; TCRdb keeps only in-frame clonotypes and omits some of them. Of about 220,000 clones listed, roughly 80% are singletons. The CDR3 spans 14 residues. Germline loops: CDR1 SGDLS, CDR2 YYNGEE. Between the trimmed V and J ends, which lost 0 bases and 4 bases, there was a span of 8 bases. Sample: peripheral blood. The gene calls are TRBV9 and TRBJ1-3; D remains ambiguous. This receptor was obtained from an elderly woman with COVID-19, enrolled during active disease. CDR3 in DNA: TGTGCCAGCAGCGTAGAACTATCGGGAAACACCATATATTTT. As protein: CASSVELSGNTIYF.